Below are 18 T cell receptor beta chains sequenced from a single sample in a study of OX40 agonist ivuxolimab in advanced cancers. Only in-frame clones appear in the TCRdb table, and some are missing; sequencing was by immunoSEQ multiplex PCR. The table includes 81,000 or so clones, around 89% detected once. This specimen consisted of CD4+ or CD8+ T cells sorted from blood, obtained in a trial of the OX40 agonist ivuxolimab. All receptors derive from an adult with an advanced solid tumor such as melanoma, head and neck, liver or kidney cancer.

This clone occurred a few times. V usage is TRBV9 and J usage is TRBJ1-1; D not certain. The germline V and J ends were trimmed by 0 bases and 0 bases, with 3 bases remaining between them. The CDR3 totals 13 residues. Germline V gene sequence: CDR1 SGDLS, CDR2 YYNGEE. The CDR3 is CASSVVMNTEAFF. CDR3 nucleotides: TGTGCCAGCAGCGTAGTTATGAACACTGAAGCTTTCTTT.

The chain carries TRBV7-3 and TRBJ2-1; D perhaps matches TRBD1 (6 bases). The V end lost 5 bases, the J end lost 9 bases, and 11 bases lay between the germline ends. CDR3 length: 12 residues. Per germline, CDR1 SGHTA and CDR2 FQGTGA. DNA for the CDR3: TGTGCCAGCAGCCCCCCCAGGGGTGAGCAGTTCTTC. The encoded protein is CASSPPRGEQFF.

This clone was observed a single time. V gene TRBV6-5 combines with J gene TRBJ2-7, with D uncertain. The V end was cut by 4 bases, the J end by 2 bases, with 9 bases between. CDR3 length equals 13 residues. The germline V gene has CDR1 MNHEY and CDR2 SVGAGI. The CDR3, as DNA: TGTGCCAGCAGTTCGACTTCTACCTACGAGCAGTACTTC. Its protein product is CASSSTSTYEQYF.

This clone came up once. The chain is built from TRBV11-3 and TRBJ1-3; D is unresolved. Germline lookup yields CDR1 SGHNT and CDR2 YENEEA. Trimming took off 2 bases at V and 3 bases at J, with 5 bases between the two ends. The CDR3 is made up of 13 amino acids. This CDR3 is CASSLRIGNTIYF. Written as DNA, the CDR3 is TGTGCCAGCAGCTTAAGAATTGGAAACACCATATATTTT.

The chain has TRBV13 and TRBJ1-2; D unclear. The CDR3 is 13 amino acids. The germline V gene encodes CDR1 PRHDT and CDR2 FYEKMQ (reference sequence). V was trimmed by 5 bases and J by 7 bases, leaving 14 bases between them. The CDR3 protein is CASSLERASGYTF. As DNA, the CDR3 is TGTGCCAGCAGCCTCGAGCGGGCTTCTGGCTACACCTTC. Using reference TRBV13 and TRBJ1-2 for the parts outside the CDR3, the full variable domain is AAGVIQSPRHLIKEKRETATLKCYPIPRHDTVYWYQQGPGQDPQFLISFYEKMQSDKGSIPDRFSAQQFSDYHSELNMSSLELGDSALYFCASSLERASGYTFGSGTRLTVV.

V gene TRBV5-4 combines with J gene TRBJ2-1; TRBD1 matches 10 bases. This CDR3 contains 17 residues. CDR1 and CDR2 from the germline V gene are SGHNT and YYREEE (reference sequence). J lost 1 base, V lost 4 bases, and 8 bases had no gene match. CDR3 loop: CASSLSTGQGSYNEQFF. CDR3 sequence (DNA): TGTGCCAGCAGCCTATCAACGGGACAGGGGTCCTACAATGAGCAGTTCTTC.

The DNA for the CDR3 is TGTGCCAGCAGTTCCCGGGGCGGGACAGGGGATTGGGCCGGGGAGCTGTTTTTT. Its translation is CASSSRGGTGDWAGELFF. V usage is TRBV28 and J usage is TRBJ2-2, with 10 nucleotides matching TRBD1. This CDR3 contains 18 residues. The junction had 14 bases not matched to a gene; V was cut back by 4 bases and J by 6 bases. Germline CDR1 is MDHEN and CDR2 is SYDVKM.

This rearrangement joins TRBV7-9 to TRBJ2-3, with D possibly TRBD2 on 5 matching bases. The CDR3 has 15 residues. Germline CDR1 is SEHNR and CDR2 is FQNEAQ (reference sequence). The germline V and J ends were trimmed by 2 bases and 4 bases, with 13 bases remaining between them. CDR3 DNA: TGTGCCAGCAGCTTACAGGCTAGCCCCCCAGATACGCAGTATTTT. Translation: CASSLQASPPDTQYF. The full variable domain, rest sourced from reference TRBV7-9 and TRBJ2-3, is DTGVSQNPRHKITKRGQNVTFRCDPISEHNRLYWYRQTLGQGPEFLTYFQNEAQLEKSRLLSDRFSAERPKGSFSTLEIQRTEQGDSAMYLCASSLQASPPDTQYFGPGTRLTVL.

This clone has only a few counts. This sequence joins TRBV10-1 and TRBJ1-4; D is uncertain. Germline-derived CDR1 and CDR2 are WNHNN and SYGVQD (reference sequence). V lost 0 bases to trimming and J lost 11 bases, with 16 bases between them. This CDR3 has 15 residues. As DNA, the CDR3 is TGCGCCAGCAGTGAGTCCCCCTCTGGGGTGTCTAAACTGTTTTTT. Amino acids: CASSESPSGVSKLFF.

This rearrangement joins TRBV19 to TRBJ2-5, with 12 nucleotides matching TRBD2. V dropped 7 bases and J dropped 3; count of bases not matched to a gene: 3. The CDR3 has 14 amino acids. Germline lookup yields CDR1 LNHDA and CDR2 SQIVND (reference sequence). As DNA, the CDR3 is TGTGCCAGTATGCGGACTAGCGGGGAAGAGACCCAGTACTTC. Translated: CASMRTSGEETQYF.

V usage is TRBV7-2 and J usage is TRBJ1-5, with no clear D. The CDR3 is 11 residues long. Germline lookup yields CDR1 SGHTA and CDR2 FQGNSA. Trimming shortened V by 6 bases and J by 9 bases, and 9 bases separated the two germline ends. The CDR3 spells CASSSTGPQHF. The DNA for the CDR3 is TGTGCCAGCAGTTCTACCGGGCCCCAGCATTTT.

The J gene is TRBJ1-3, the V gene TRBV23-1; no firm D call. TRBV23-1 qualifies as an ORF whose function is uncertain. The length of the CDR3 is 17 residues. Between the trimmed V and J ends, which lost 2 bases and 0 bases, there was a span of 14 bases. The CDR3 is CASSQGETRSSGNTIYF. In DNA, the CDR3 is TGCGCCAGCAGTCAAGGGGAAACCCGGAGCTCTGGAAACACCATATATTTT.

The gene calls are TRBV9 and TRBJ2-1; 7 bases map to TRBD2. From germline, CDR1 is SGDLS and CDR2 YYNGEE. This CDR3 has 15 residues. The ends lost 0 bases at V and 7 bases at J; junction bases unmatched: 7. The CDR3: CASSVGPSGDNEQFF. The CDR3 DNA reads TGTGCCAGCAGCGTAGGCCCTAGCGGTGATAATGAGCAGTTCTTC.

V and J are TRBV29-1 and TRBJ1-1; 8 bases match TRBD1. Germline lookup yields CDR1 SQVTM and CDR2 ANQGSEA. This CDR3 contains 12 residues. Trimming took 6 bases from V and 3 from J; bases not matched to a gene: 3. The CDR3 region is CSVGQGDTEAFF. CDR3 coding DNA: TGCAGCGTAGGACAGGGTGACACTGAAGCTTTCTTT.

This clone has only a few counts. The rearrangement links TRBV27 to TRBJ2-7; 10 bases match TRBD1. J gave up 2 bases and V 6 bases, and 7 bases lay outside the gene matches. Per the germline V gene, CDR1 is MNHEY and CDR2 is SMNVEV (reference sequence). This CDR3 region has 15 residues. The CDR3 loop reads CASSGRDRGAYEQYF. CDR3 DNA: TGTGCCAGCAGCGGCCGGGACAGGGGAGCCTACGAGCAGTACTTC.

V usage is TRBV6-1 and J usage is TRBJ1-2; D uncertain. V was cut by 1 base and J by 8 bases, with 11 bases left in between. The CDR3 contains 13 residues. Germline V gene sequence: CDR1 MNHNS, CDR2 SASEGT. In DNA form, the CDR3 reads TGTGCCAGCAGTGAAGGCCCCTTATTAGGCTACACCTTC. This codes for CASSEGPLLGYTF.

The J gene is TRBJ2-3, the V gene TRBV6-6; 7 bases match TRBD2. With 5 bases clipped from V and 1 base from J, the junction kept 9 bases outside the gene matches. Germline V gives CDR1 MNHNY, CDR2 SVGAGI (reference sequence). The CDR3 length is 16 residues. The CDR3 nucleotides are TGTGCCAGCAGTCCTGTAGGCGGGGGAGGCACAGATACGCAGTATTTT. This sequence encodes CASSPVGGGGTDTQYF.

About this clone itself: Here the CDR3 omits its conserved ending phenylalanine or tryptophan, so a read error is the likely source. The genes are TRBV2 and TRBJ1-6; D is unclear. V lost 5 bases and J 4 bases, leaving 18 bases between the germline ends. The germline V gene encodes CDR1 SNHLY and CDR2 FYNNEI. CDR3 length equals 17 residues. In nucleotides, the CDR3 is TGTGCCAGCAGTCCCCAAAAGGACCTGGGGTATAATTCACCCCTCCACCTT. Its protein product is CASSPQKDLGYNSPLHL.